This T cell receptor beta chain appears in the sequencing data of a study of blood T cell repertoires in COVID-19. About the study: Sites in the United States, Italy and Spain provided acute and convalescent COVID-19 samples. Sources were T cells, B-cell-depleted T cells, or PBMCs; the material itself was cDNA or gDNA.

In the original workflow: Reference gene primer amplification gave estimated nucleated cell counts. Sequenced by immunoSEQ multiplex PCR; TCRdb stores in-frame clones only, minus some. That table is the source of V, J and clone size, and D and trimming were worked out from the DNA. The repertoire has some 200,000 clones, around 90% of them found once; the top ten carry 1.5%. This CDR3 contains 13 residues. In germline, CDR1 is LNHDA, CDR2 SQIVND (reference sequence). V lost 2 bases and J 5 bases, leaving 9 bases between the germline ends. This sequence originates from a man aged 18 to 35 with active or convalescent COVID-19. Material: peripheral blood. The chain is built from TRBV19 and TRBJ1-1, with D hard to call. CDR3 loop: CASSILEGTEAFF. The CDR3 nucleotides read TGTGCCAGTAGTATATTGGAGGGAACTGAAGCTTTCTTT. Full variable domain (remainder filled in from reference TRBV19 and TRBJ1-1): DGGITQSPKYLFRKEGQNVTLSCEQNLNHDAMYWYRQDPGQGLRLIYYSQIVNDFQKGDIAEGYSVSREKKESFPLTVTSAQKNPTAFYLCASSILEGTEAFFGQGTRLTVV.